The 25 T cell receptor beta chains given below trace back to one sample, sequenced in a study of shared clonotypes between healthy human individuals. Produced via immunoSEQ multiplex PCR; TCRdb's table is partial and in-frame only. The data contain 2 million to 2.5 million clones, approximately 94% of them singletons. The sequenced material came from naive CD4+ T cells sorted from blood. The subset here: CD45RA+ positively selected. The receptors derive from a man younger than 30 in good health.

DNA of the CDR3: TGTGCCAGCAGTGATCAGGGTGGAGAAAAACTGTTTTTT. The encoded protein is CASSDQGGEKLFF. The rearrangement joins TRBV6-1 to TRBJ1-4; weak D call: TRBD1 (5 bases). CDR1 and CDR2 (germline): MNHNS, SASEGT. V dropped 3 bases and J dropped 8 bases, with 10 bases sitting between them. The CDR3 consists of 13 residues.

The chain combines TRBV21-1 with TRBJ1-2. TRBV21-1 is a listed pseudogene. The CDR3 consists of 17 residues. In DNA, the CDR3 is TGTGCCAGCCGGTTAACTGCCCCCGGGATCGGGTCTAATGGCTACACCTTC. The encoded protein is CASRLTAPGIGSNGYTF.

CDR3 nucleotides: TGTGCCAGCAGCGTAGGCCAGGGGAGTGAGACCCAGTACTTC. It yields the protein CASSVGQGSETQYF. The chain recombines TRBV9 with TRBJ2-5; a weak D match, TRBD1 (6 bases). The CDR3 sequence is 14 residues long. The ends were cut back, 0 bases at V and 5 bases at J, with 11 bases in the middle. In germline, CDR1 is SGDLS, CDR2 YYNGEE.

The CDR3 spells CASSPGWTVMNTEAFF. The DNA for the CDR3 is TGTGCCAGCTCACCCGGTTGGACGGTTATGAACACTGAAGCTTTCTTT. V usage is TRBV18 and J usage is TRBJ1-1; D is undetermined. The V gene lost 3 bases and the J gene lost 0 bases, with 14 bases spanning the gap. CDR3 length: 16 amino acids. The germline CDR1 and CDR2 sequences are KGHSH and LQKENI.

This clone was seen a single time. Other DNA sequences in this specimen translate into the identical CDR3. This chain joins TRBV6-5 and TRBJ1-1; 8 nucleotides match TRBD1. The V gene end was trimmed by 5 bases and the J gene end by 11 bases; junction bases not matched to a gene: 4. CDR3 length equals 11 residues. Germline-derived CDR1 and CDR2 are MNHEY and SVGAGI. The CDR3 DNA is TGTGCCAGCAGTCTCCAGGGGGCGGCTTTCTTT. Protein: CASSLQGAAFF.

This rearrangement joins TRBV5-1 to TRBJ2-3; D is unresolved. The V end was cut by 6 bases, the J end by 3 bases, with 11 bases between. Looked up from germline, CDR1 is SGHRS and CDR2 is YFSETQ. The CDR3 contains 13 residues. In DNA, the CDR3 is TGCGCCAGCACGCTCCGTTCGACAGATACGCAGTATTTT. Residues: CASTLRSTDTQYF.

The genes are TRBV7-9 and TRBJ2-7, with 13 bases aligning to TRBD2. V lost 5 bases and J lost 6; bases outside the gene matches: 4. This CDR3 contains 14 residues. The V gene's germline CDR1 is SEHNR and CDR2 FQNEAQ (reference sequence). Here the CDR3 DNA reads TGTGCCAGCAGCGCGGGACTAGCGGGATCCGAGCAGTACTTC. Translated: CASSAGLAGSEQYF.

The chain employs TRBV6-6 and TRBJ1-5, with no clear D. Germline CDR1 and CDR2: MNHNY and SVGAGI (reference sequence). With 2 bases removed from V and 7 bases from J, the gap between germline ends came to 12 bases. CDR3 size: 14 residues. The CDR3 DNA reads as TGTGCCAGCAGTTACAAAGGTCCTGGGCAGCCCCAGCATTTT. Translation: CASSYKGPGQPQHF.

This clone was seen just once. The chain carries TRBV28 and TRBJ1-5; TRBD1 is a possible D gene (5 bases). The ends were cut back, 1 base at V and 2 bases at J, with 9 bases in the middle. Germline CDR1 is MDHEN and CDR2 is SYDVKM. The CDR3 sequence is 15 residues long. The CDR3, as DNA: TGTGCCAGCAGTTTATCGGGGGTGGGCAATCAGCCCCAGCATTTT. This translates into CASSLSGVGNQPQHF.

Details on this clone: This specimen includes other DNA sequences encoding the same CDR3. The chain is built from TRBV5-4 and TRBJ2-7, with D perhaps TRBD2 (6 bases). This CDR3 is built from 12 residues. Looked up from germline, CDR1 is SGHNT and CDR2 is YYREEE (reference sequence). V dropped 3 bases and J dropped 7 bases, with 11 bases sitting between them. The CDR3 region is CASSSVGGEQYF. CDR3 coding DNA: TGTGCCAGCAGCTCCGTCGGGGGTGAGCAGTACTTC.

The CDR3 sequence: CASSSDLGYEQYF. The CDR3 DNA is TGTGCCAGCAGCTCAGACCTGGGTTACGAGCAGTACTTC. The gene calls are TRBV21-1 and TRBJ2-7. TRBV21-1 represents a pseudogene. This CDR3 has 13 amino acids.

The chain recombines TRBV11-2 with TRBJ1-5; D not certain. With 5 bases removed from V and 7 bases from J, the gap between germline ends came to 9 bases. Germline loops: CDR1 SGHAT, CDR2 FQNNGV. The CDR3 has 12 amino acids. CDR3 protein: CASSLPGQPQHF. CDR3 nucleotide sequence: TGTGCCAGCAGCCTCCCCGGGCAGCCCCAGCATTTT.

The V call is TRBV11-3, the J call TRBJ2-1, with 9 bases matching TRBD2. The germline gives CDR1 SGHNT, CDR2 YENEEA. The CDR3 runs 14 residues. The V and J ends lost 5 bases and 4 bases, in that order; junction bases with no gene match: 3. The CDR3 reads CASSLSGGYNEQFF. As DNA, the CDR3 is TGTGCCAGCAGCCTTAGCGGGGGTTACAATGAGCAGTTCTTC. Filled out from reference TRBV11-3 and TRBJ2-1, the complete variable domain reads EAGVVQSPRYKIIEKKQPVAFWCNPISGHNTLYWYLQNLGQGPELLIRYENEEAVDDSQLPKDRFSAERLKGVDSTLKIQPAELGDSAVYLCASSLSGGYNEQFFGPGTRLTVL.

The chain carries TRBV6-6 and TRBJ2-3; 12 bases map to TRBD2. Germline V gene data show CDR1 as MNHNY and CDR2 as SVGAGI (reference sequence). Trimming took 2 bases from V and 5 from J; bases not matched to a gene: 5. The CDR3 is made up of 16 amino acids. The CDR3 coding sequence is TGTGCCAGCAGTTACGCTAGCGGGAGGGCCGGAGATACGCAGTATTTT. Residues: CASSYASGRAGDTQYF.

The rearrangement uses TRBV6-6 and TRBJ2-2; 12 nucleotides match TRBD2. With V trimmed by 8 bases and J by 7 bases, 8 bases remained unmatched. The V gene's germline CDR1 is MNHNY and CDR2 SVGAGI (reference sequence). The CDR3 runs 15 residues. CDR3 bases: TGTGCCAGCGCGCGACTAGCGGGAGATGTCGGGGAGCTGTTTTTT. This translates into CASARLAGDVGELFF.

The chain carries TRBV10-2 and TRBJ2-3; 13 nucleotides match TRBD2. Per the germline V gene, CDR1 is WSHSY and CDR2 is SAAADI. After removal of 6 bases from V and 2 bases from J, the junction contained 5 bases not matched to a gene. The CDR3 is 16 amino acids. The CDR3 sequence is CASSGLAGVITDTQYF. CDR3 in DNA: TGCGCCAGCAGCGGACTAGCGGGGGTGATCACAGATACGCAGTATTTT.

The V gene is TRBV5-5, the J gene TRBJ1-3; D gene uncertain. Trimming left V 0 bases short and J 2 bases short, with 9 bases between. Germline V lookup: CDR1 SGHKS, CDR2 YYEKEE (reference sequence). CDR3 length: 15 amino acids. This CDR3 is CASSLGRSTGNTIYF. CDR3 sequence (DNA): TGTGCCAGCAGCTTGGGTAGATCTACTGGAAACACCATATATTTT.

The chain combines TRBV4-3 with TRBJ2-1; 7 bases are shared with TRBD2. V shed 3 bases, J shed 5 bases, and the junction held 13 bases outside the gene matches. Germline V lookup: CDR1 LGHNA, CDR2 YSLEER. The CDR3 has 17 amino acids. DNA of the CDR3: TGCGCCAGCAGCCAGAGCGAAGCGGGAACGGGAGACAATGAGCAGTTCTTC. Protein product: CASSQSEAGTGDNEQFF.

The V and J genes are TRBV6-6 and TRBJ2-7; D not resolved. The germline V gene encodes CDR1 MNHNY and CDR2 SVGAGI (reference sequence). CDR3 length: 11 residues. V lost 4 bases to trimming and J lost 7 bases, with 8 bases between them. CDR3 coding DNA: TGTGCCAGCAGTTTGAGCCGAGAGCAGTACTTC. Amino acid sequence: CASSLSREQYF.

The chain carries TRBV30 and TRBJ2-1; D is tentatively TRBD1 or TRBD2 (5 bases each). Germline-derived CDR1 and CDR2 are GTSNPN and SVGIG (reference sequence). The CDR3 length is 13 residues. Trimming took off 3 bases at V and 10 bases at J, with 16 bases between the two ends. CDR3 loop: CAWSRGSSGEQFF. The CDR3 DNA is TGTGCCTGGAGCCGGGGCAGCTCAGGCGAGCAGTTCTTC.

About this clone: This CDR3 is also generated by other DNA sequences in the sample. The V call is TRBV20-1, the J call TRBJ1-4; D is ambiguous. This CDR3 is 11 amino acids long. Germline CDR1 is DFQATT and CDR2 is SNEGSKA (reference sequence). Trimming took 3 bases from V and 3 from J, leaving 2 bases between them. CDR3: CSASSNEKLFF. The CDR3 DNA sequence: TGCAGTGCTAGCTCTAATGAAAAACTGTTTTTT.

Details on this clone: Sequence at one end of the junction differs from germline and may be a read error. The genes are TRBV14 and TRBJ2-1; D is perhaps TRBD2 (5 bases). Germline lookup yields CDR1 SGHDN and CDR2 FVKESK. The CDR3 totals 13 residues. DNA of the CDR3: TGTGCCAGCAGCCAGAGGGCCTACGATGAGCAGTTCTTC. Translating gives CASSQRAYDEQFF.

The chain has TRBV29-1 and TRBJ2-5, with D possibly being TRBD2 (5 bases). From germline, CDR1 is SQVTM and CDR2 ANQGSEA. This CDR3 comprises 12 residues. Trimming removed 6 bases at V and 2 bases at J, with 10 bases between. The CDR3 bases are TGCAGCGTGGGAAGAGGGCAAGAGACCCAGTACTTC. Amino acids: CSVGRGQETQYF.

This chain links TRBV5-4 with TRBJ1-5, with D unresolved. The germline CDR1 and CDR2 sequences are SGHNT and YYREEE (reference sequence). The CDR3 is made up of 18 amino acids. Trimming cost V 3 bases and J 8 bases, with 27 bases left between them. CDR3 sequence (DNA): TGTGCCAGCAGCTCTAAGGGCACGGCACTAGCGCCCATGGAGCCCCAGCATTTT. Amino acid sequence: CASSSKGTALAPMEPQHF.

The chain's CDR3 is CAISARSHEKETQYF. CDR3 in DNA: TGTGCCATCAGTGCCCGATCACACGAAAAAGAGACCCAGTACTTC. This chain joins TRBV10-3 and TRBJ2-5; D call uncertain. CDR1 is ENHRY, CDR2 SYGVKD, per germline. The CDR3 has 15 amino acids. V was trimmed by 4 bases and J by 3 bases, leaving 15 bases between them.